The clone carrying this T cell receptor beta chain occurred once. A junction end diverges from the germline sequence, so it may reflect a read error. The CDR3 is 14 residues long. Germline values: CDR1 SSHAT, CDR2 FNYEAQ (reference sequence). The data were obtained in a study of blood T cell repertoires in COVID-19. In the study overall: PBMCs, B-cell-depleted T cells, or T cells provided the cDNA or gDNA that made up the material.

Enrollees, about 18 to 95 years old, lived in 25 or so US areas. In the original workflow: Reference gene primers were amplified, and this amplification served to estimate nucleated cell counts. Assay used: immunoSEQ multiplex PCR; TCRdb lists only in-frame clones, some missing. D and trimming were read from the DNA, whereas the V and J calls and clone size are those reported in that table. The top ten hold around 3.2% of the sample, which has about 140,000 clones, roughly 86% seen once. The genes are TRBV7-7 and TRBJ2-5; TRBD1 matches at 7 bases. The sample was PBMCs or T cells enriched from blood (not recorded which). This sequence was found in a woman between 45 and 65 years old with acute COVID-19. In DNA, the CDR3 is TGTGCTAGCAGCCTCGCCCAGGGGGAACAGACCCAGTACTTC. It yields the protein CASSLAQGEQTQYF.